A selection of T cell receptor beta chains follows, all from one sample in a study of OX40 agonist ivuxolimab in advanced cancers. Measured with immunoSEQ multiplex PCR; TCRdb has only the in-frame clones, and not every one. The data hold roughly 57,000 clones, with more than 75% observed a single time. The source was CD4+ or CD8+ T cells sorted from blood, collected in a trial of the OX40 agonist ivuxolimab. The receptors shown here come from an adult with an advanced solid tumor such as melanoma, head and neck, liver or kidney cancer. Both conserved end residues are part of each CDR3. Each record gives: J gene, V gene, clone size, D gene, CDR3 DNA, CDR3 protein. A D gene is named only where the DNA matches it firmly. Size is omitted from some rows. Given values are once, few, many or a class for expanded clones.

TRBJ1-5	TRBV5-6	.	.	TGTGCCAGCAGCTTGAGGCAGGCGTGGGGTCAGCCCCAGCATTTT	CASSLRQAWGQPQHF
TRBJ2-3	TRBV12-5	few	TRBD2	TGTGCTAGTGGTCTTAGCGGGGGGGCAGATACGCAGTATTTT	CASGLSGGADTQYF
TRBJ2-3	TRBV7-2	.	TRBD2	TGTGCCAGCAGCCCCTCACTAGCGGGGATGACTAGCGTGGATACGCAGTATTTT	CASSPSLAGMTSVDTQYF
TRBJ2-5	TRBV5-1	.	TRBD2	TGCGCCAGCAGCTTGGTGTTGCGGGGGGCCCTACAAGAGACCCAGTACTTC	CASSLVLRGALQETQYF
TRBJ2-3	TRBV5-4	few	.	TGTGCCAGCAGCTTGGACCACGGTACGCAGTATTTT	CASSLDHGTQYF
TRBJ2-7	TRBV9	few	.	TGTGCCAGCAGCGGGACGGATTTTTACGAGCAGTACTTC	CASSGTDFYEQYF
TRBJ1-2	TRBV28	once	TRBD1	TGTGCCAGCAGTTTATCGCCAGGGGGCAGATATGGCTACACCTTC	CASSLSPGGRYGYTF
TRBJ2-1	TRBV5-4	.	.	TGTGCCAGCAGCTACGGGAGTAGCTCCTACAATGAGCAGTTCTTC	CASSYGSSSYNEQFF
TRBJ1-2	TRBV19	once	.	TGTGCCAGTAGTATAGGGAACAGGGCTCTCACCTTC	CASSIGNRALTF
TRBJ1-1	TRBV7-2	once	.	TGTGCCAGCAGCTTAGTTTCTCTCGGGGCAGCAGAAGCTTTCTTT	CASSLVSLGAAEAFF
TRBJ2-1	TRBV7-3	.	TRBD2	TGTGCCAGCAGCTTACTAGCGGGAGTCGGGGAGCAGTTCTTC	CASSLLAGVGEQFF
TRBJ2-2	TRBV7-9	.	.	TGTGCCAGCAGCCAACCGGAGGGGGGCAACACCGGGGAGCTGTTTTTT	CASSQPEGGNTGELFF
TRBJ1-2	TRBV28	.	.	TGTGCCAGCACCCTTCGGCGCAGCTATGGCTACACCTTC	CASTLRRSYGYTF
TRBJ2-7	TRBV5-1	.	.	TGCGCCAGCAGCTCGCAGGTGTTCGGTAACTACGAGCAGTACTTC	CASSSQVFGNYEQYF
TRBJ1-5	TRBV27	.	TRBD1	TGTGCCAGCCGGGACAGGGGGCTGAGCAATCAGCCCCAGCATTTT	CASRDRGLSNQPQHF
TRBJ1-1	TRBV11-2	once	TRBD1	TGTGCCAGCAGCATATCGACAGGGCGCACTGAAGCTTTCTTT	CASSISTGRTEAFF
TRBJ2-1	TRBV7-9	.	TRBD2	TGTGCCAGCAGCTCGAGGGGAGATGGGACTAGCGGGAGGCATGAGCAGTTCTTC	CASSSRGDGTSGRHEQFF
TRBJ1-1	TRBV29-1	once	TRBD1	TGCAGCGTTAGACAGGGGGCGGGCACTGAAGCTTTCTTT	CSVRQGAGTEAFF
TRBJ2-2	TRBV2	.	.	TGTGCCATCAATGCGGGGACGAACACCGGGGAGCTGTTTTTT	CAINAGTNTGELFF
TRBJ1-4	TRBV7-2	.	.	TGTGCCAGCAGCAGCGGTGGGCATCTAATTGGTGAAAAACTGTTTTTT	CASSSGGHLIGEKLFF
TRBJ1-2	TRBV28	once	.	TGTGCCAGCAGGCGCATTACCATATATGGCTACACCTTC	CASRRITIYGYTF
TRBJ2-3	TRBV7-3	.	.	TGTGCCAGCAGCTTAGACGGGAGTGAAGGAGATACGCAGTATTTT	CASSLDGSEGDTQYF
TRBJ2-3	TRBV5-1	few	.	TGCGCCAGCAGCTTTCAAACAGCCACAGATACGCAGTATTTT	CASSFQTATDTQYF
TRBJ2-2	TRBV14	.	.	TGTGCCAGCAGCAACAGACTGGAGGGCACCGGGGAGCTGTTTTTT	CASSNRLEGTGELFF
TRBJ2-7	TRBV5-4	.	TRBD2	TGTGCCAGCGGTCAACTTAATAGCGGGAGGTACGAGCAGTACTTC	CASGQLNSGRYEQYF
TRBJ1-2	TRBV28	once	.	TGTGCCAGCAGCTTGCTTGGGGGGTCTAGATATGGCTACACCTTC	CASSLLGGSRYGYTF
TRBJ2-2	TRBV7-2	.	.	TGTGCCAGCAGCTCAGGGGTTGGCGGGGAGCTGTTTTTT	CASSSGVGGELFF
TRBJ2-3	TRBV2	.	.	TGTGCCAGTTCCCGGGGCCCGGGAACAGATACGCAGTATTTT	CASSRGPGTDTQYF
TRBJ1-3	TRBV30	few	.	TGTGCCTGGAGTCCTTTCGGGCAGACTTTCTCTGGAAACACCATATATTTT	CAWSPFGQTFSGNTIYF
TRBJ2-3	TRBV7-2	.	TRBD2	TGTGCCAGCAGCTTTATAGCGGGGGGTAGCACAGATACGCAGTATTTT	CASSFIAGGSTDTQYF
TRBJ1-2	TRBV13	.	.	TGTGCCAGCAGCTTAGGCTTAGCTACCTATGGCTACACCTTC	CASSLGLATYGYTF
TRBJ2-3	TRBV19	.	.	TGTGCCAGTAGGGGGGCTTCAGATACGCAGTATTTT	CASRGASDTQYF
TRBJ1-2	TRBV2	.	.	TGTGCCAGCAGTGTTGGGGGGGGGCACTATGGCCACACCTTC	CASSVGGGHYGHTF
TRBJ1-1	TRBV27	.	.	TGTGCCAGCAGTTGGAGGGGCGTGAACACTGAAGCTTTCTTT	CASSWRGVNTEAFF
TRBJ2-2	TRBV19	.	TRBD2	TGTGCCAGTAGTATAGAGGGGAGGGCCGGGGAGCTGTTTTTT	CASSIEGRAGELFF
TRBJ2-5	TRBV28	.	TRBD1	TGTGCCAGCAGGGTCAGGGGGCGGGAGACCCAGTACTTC	CASRVRGRETQYF
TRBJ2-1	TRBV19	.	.	TGTGCCAGTAGCCTTCCGCAGGGAAGGCAGAATGAGCAGTTCTTC	CASSLPQGRQNEQFF
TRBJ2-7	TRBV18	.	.	TGTGCCAGCTCGCCTCAGGGCGGCGAGCAGTACTTC	CASSPQGGEQYF
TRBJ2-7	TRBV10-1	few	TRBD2	TGCGCCAGCAGTGAGCGGGGGGGGACAAGATTCTACGAGCAGTACTTC	CASSERGGTRFYEQYF
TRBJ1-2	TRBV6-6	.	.	TGTGCCAGCACCCTGGGGGGAAATGGCTACACCTTC	CASTLGGNGYTF
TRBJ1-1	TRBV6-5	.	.	TGTGCCAGCAGGCTAGGGGAGGCGGGCACTGAAGCTTTCTTT	CASRLGEAGTEAFF
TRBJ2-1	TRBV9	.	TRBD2	TGTGCCAGCAGCGTAGTAGCGGGGGGGCACGGTGAGCAGTTCTTC	CASSVVAGGHGEQFF
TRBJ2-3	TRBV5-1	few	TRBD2	TGCGCCAGCAGCTCGCTGACTAGCGGGGCAGATACGCAGTATTTT	CASSSLTSGADTQYF
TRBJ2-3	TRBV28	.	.	TGTGCCAGCATGACAGATACGCAGTATTTT	CASMTDTQYF
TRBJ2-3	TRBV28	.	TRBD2	TGTGCCAGCGGCCCTAGCGGGGGGCGGAGCACAGATACGCAGTATTTT	CASGPSGGRSTDTQYF
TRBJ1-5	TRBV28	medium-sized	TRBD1	TGTGCCAGCAGTTCTACAGGGGGCGGCCGGCCCCAGCATTTT	CASSSTGGGRPQHF
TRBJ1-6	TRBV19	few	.	TGTGCCAGTAGTATGGGGGGAACTTCACCCCTCCACTTT	CASSMGGTSPLHF
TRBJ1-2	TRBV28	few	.	TGTGCCAGCACCCCTGGGAGGGGCTACACCTTC	CASTPGRGYTF